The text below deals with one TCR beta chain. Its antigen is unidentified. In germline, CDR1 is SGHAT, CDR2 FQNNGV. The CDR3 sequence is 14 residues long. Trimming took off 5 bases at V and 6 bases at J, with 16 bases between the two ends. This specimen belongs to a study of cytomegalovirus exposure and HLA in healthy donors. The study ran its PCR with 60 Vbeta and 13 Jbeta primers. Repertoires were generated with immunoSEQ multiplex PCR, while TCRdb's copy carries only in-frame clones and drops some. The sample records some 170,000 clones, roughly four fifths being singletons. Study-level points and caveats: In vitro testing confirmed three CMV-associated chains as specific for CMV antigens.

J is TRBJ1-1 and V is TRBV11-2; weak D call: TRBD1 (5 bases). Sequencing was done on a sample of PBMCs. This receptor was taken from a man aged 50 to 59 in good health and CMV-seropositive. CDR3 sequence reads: CASSRIQDPPEAFF. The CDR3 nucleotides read TGTGCCAGCAGCCGAATACAGGATCCCCCTGAAGCTTTCTTT.